Listed here are 15 T cell receptor beta chains from one sample, sequenced in a study of shared clonotypes between healthy human individuals. TCRdb's table, derived via immunoSEQ multiplex PCR, lists solely in-frame clones and lacks some. The sample consists of a few million clones, approximately 94% of them appearing once. Material: naive CD4+ T cells sorted from blood. As for subset: CD45RA+ positively selected. The receptors shown here come from a man aged 18 to 30 in good health.

V usage is TRBV7-6 and J usage is TRBJ2-2; 9 bases fit TRBD1. The CDR3 runs 15 residues. Germline assignment: CDR1 SGHVS and CDR2 FNYEAQ. Trimming removed 5 bases from V and 5 bases from J; junction bases left unmatched: 6. CDR3 sequence (DNA): TGTGCCAGCAGCCGGGACAGGGAGGGTACCGGGGAGCTGTTTTTT. This gives the protein CASSRDREGTGELFF. Using reference TRBV7-6 and TRBJ2-2 for the parts outside the CDR3, the full variable domain is GAGVSQSPRYKVTKRGQDVALRCDPISGHVSLYWYRQALGQGPEFLTYFNYEAQQDKSGLPNDRFSAERPEGSISTLTIQRTEQRDSAMYRCASSRDREGTGELFFGEGSRLTVL.

The chain has TRBV29-1 and TRBJ1-1; D unclear. The V gene lost 6 bases and the J gene lost 5 bases, with 13 bases spanning the gap. CDR1 SQVTM and CDR2 ANQGSEA come from the germline V gene. This CDR3 contains 12 residues. The CDR3 region is CSVGAGGTEAFF. CDR3 bases: TGCAGCGTCGGTGCAGGAGGTACTGAAGCTTTCTTT.

This sequence joins TRBV11-2 and TRBJ2-2; D uncertain. CDR1 is SGHAT, CDR2 FQNNGV, per germline. V was clipped by 5 bases and J by 6 bases, with 10 bases between them. This CDR3 spans 13 amino acids. The CDR3 nucleotides read TGTGCCAGCAGCCCCCAGGACCCCGGGGAGCTGTTTTTT. Encoded protein: CASSPQDPGELFF.

V and J are TRBV19 and TRBJ2-3; 10 bases line up with TRBD2. The germline gives CDR1 LNHDA, CDR2 SQIVND (reference sequence). There are 18 residues in the CDR3. Unmatched junction bases numbered 9, after V lost 0 bases and J lost 3 bases. CDR3: CASSIDGAGGPFTDTQYF. Written as DNA, the CDR3 is TGTGCCAGTAGTATAGATGGAGCGGGAGGGCCTTTTACAGATACGCAGTATTTT.

The chain links TRBV28 to TRBJ2-7; possibly TRBD2 for D (6 bases). The germline gives CDR1 MDHEN, CDR2 SYDVKM. V dropped 4 bases and J dropped 2 bases, with 18 bases sitting between them. The CDR3 is made up of 16 amino acids. The CDR3 sequence is CASSSPLEGWAYEQYF. The CDR3 nucleotides read TGTGCCAGCAGTTCACCCCTGGAGGGATGGGCCTACGAGCAGTACTTC.

V is TRBV2 and J is TRBJ1-3; D ambiguous. The CDR3 covers 14 residues. Germline values: CDR1 SNHLY, CDR2 FYNNEI. The V and J ends lost 2 bases and 0 bases respectively, with 5 bases between them. In DNA form, the CDR3 reads TGTGCCAGCAGTGAAATCCCCTCTGGAAACACCATATATTTT. It translates to CASSEIPSGNTIYF.

Worth noting for this clone: The sample holds other DNA sequences that translate to the same CDR3. The CDR3 sequence is CAWTGGVNTEAFF. The CDR3 nucleotides are TGTGCCTGGACCGGAGGGGTGAACACTGAAGCTTTCTTT. The chain has TRBV30 and TRBJ1-1; D is possibly TRBD1 (5 bases). V gave up 4 bases and J gave up 0 bases, with 9 bases separating them. This CDR3 spans 13 amino acids. Germline V gene lookup returns CDR1 GTSNPN and CDR2 SVGIG (reference sequence).

The chain carries TRBV9 and TRBJ2-3, with 9 positions matching TRBD2. The CDR3 is 15 residues long. Germline-derived CDR1 and CDR2 are SGDLS and YYNGEE. With V trimmed by 1 base and J by 4 bases, 4 bases remained unmatched. The CDR3 here is CASSVLAGLADTQYF. The DNA of the CDR3 is TGTGCCAGCAGCGTACTAGCGGGGCTGGCAGATACGCAGTATTTT.

V usage is TRBV6-5 and J usage is TRBJ2-1; no definite D call. The germline CDR1 and CDR2 sequences are MNHEY and SVGAGI. The CDR3 has 10 amino acids. The germline V and J ends were trimmed by 4 bases and 12 bases, with 7 bases remaining between them. In nucleotides, the CDR3 is TGTGCCAGCAGTTTTGAGAGGCAGTTCTTC. It codes for CASSFERQFF.

The chain has TRBV2 and TRBJ1-1; D gene unclear. Germline V CDR1 and CDR2: SNHLY, FYNNEI. The CDR3 is 12 residues long. V was clipped by 8 bases and J by 2 bases, with 9 bases between them. CDR3 region: CASGMANTEAFF. The CDR3 bases are TGTGCCAGCGGTATGGCAAACACTGAAGCTTTCTTT.

In the case of this clone: One junction end disagrees with the germline gene, perhaps due to a read error. The chain recombines TRBV7-7 with TRBJ2-5; 9 bases are a match to TRBD2. From germline, CDR1 is SSHAT and CDR2 FNYEAQ (reference sequence). This CDR3 region has 16 residues. CDR3 region: CASSAAGGTYQETQYF. CDR3 coding DNA: TGTGCTAGCAGCGCCGCGGGAGGGACTTACCAAGAGACCCAGTACTTC.

Only a few counts were recorded for this clone. This sequence joins TRBV6-6 and TRBJ1-1, with 7 positions matching TRBD1. The CDR3 extends over 11 amino acids. From germline, CDR1 is MNHNY and CDR2 SVGAGI (reference sequence). V shed 9 bases and J 8 bases; nucleotides not matched to a gene: 6. Written as DNA, the CDR3 is TGTGCCAGTTCCGGGACAGAAGAAGCTTTCTTT. This codes for CASSGTEEAFF.

This chain links TRBV18 with TRBJ2-1; 7 bases line up with TRBD2. Germline V gene data show CDR1 as KGHSH and CDR2 as LQKENI. The CDR3 consists of 14 residues. V lost 5 bases and J lost 4; bases outside the gene matches: 5. CDR3 in DNA: TGTGCCAGCTCAGCTAGCGGAGGATACAATGAGCAGTTCTTC. Translation: CASSASGGYNEQFF.

As regards this clone: This sample includes further DNA sequences coding for the same CDR3. The CDR3 sequence is CASSTGNYGYTF. CDR3 nucleotide sequence: TGTGCCAGCAGTACAGGGAACTATGGCTACACCTTC. The chain is built from TRBV28 and TRBJ1-2, with D possibly being TRBD1 (6 bases). There are 12 residues in the CDR3. In germline, CDR1 is MDHEN, CDR2 SYDVKM. V was pared by 5 bases and J by 2 bases, with 6 bases between.

The chain links TRBV7-9 to TRBJ2-1; D is ambiguous. CDR3 size: 11 residues. The V end lost 1 base, the J end lost 12 bases, and 7 bases lay between the germline ends. Per the germline V gene, CDR1 is SEHNR and CDR2 is FQNEAQ (reference sequence). In DNA form, the CDR3 reads TGTGCCAGCAGCTTAGGGGAAAGGCAGTTCTTC. Protein sequence: CASSLGERQFF.